This entry lists 10 T cell receptor delta chains sequenced from one sample in a study of gamma delta lymphoproliferative disorders and STAT genes. TCRdb reanalyzed the multiplex PCR reads using CATT. Among a few hundred delta-chain clones listed, about 4.5% were seen once. Genomic DNA from isolated PBMCs served as the sequencing template. Material: blood. Receptors originate from a human donor with gamma-delta T-cell large granular lymphocyte leukemia.

The table lists this clone with many counts. The chain carries TRDV2 and TRDJ3, with 13 bases fitting TRDD3. Trimming cost V 0 bases and J 0 bases; bases outside gene matches: 7. This CDR3 has 21 residues. Germline CDR1 is GEAIGNYY and CDR2 is EKD. This chain's CDR3 is CACDTVLGDTPRSWDTRQMFF. CDR3 coding DNA: TGTGCCTGTGACACCGTACTGGGGGATACGCCGCGCTCCTGGGACACCCGACAGATGTTTTTC.

Note on this clone: This could be a read error, since a much larger clone is one nucleotide away. The chain combines TRDV2 with TRDJ1; D is tentatively TRDD2 or TRDD3 (5 bases each). The germline CDR1 and CDR2 sequences are GEAIGNYY and EKD. Trimming took off 3 bases at V and 8 bases at J, with 24 bases between the two ends. CDR3 length: 16 residues. CDR3 in amino acids: CACDPLLEDPPRKLIF. CDR3 bases: TGTGCCTGTGACCCCCTACTGGAGGATCCCCCGAGGAAACTCATCTTT.

This sequence joins TRDV2 and TRDJ1; 11 nucleotides align to TRDD3. Germline assignment: CDR1 GEAIGNYY and CDR2 EKD. The V segment lost 1 base and the J segment 3 bases; nucleotides outside the gene matches: 9. The CDR3 is 17 residues long. In DNA form, the CDR3 reads TGTGCCTGTGACACTCGGTTCTGGGGGATACCACCCGATAAACTCATCTTT. It yields the protein CACDTRFWGIPPDKLIF.

This clone has only one observation. The chain recombines TRDV3 with TRDJ1; TRDD3 aligns across 8 bases. No J segment appears in TCRdb, so it was assigned here by matching the sequence to germline. V lost 5 bases, J lost 4 bases, and 30 bases stayed unmatched. The CDR3 loop spans 20 amino acids. Germline lookup yields CDR1 TVYSNPD and CDR2 GDNSRS (reference sequence). CDR3 sequence: CALATSKSYWGPHRHDKLIF. DNA for the CDR3: TGTGCCCTTGCCACTTCGAAGAGTTACTGGGGGCCTCATAGGCACGATAAACTCATCTTT.

This clone is medium-sized. It is likely a read error: a sequence one base away is far more abundant. Different DNA sequences within this sample yield the same CDR3. This chain connects TRDV2 to TRDJ1; tentative D call: TRDD3 (6 bases). This CDR3 is built from 18 residues. Germline-derived CDR1 and CDR2 are GEAIGNYY and EKD. Trimming left V 1 base short and J 0 bases short, with 20 bases between. DNA for the CDR3: TGTGCCTGTGACACGGTAGTTAGGGGGGACCTCAACACCGATAAACTCATCTTT. Protein sequence: CACDTVVRGDLNTDKLIF.

This chain uses TRDV1 with TRDJ1; 11 bases agree with TRDD3. Germline CDR1 TSWWSYY, CDR2 QGS. V lost 0 bases to trimming and J lost 1 base; unmatched junction nucleotides: 28. This CDR3 region has 25 residues. Written as DNA, the CDR3 is TGTGCTCTTGGGGAACTTCTTTCCGGACCGACCACTTACTGGGGGATATCAATGAGCACCGATAAACTCATCTTT. This translates into CALGELLSGPTTYWGISMSTDKLIF.

This clone is judged medium-sized. The likely explanation is a read error, given a far larger clone one base away. This chain links TRDV2 with TRDJ1; perhaps TRDD3 as D (6 bases). Trimming cost V 1 base and J 0 bases, with 20 bases left between them. Germline lookup yields CDR1 GEAIGNYY and CDR2 EKD. The CDR3 extends over 18 amino acids. CDR3 sequence reads: CACDTVVRGNLNTDKLIF. The CDR3 DNA sequence: TGTGCCTGTGACACGGTAGTTAGGGGGAATCTCAACACCGATAAACTCATCTTT.

This clone is medium-sized by share. Other DNA sequences in the same sample also yield this CDR3. The rearrangement joins TRDV2 to TRDJ1, with TRDD3 identical over 13 bases. Germline CDR1 and CDR2: GEAIGNYY and EKD. The CDR3 runs to 19 residues. V gave up 0 bases and J gave up 0 bases; unmatched junction bases: 9. CDR3 nucleotides: TGTGCCTGTGACACCTTACTGGGGGATACGCGTAGTAACACCGATAAACTCATCTTT. Protein product: CACDTLLGDTRSNTDKLIF.

This clone is termed medium-sized. CDR3 protein: CACDTLTGGYGDTDKLIF. CDR3 nucleotides: TGTGCCTGTGACACGCTTACTGGGGGATACGGGGACACCGATAAACTCATCTTT. The rearrangement uses TRDV2 and TRDJ1; 13 positions match TRDD3. The V segment lost 1 base and the J segment 0 bases; nucleotides outside the gene matches: 7. Per the germline V gene, CDR1 is GEAIGNYY and CDR2 is EKD. This CDR3 has 18 residues.

Judged by abundance, this clone is medium-sized (0.01 to 0.1%). This likely stems from a read error, as it lies one base from a far larger clone. The sample holds other DNA sequences that translate to the same CDR3. In DNA form, the CDR3 reads TGTGCCTGTGATACGGTAGTTAGGGGGGATCTCAACACCGATAAACTCATCTTT. This gives the protein CACDTVVRGDLNTDKLIF. The chain joins TRDV2 to TRDJ1, with 7 bases matching TRDD3. In germline, CDR1 is GEAIGNYY, CDR2 EKD. The CDR3 runs 18 residues. Trimming took 4 bases from V and 0 from J; bases not matched to a gene: 16.